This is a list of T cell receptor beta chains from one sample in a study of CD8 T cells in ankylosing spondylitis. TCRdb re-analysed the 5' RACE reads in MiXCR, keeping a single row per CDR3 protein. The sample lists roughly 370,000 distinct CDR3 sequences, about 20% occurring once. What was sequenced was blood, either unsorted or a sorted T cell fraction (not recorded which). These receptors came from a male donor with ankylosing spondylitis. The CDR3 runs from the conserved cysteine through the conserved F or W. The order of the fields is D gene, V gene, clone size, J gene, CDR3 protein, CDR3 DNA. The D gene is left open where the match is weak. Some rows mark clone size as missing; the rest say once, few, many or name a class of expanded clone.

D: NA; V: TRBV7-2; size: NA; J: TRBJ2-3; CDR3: CASSLSQSTDTQYF; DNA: TGTGCCAGCAGCTTGAGCCAGAGCACAGATACGCAGTATTTT
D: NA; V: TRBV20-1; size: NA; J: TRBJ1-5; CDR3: CSARDGGNQPQHF; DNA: TGCAGTGCTAGAGATGGAGGGAATCAGCCCCAGCATTTT
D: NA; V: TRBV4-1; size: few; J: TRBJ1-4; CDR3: CASSQVGREKLFF; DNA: TGCGCCAGCAGCCAAGTCGGCAGAGAAAAACTGTTTTTT
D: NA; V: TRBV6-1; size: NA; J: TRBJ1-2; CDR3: CASSLTTGVYGYTF; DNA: TGTGCCAGCAGCCTTACGACAGGAGTGTATGGCTACACCTTC
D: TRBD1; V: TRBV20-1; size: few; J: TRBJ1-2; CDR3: CSAGQGTDYGYTF; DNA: TGCAGTGCTGGACAGGGGACTGACTATGGCTACACCTTC
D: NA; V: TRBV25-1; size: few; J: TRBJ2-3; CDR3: CASSEWGRGGTDTQYF; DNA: TGTGCCAGCAGTGAGTGGGGGCGCGGGGGCACAGATACGCAGTATTTT
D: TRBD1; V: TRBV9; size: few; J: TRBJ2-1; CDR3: CASSVGSGQGYNEQFF; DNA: TGTGCCAGCAGCGTAGGATCGGGACAGGGTTACAATGAGCAGTTCTTC
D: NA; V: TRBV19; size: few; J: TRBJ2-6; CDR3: CASTTNPGSPRVNSGANVLTF; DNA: TGTGCCAGTACAACAAATCCCGGCTCTCCCAGGGTAAATTCTGGGGCCAACGTCCTGACTTTC
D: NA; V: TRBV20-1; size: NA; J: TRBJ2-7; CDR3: CSARPEWEQYF; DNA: TGCAGTGCCCGGCCGGAATGGGAGCAGTACTTC
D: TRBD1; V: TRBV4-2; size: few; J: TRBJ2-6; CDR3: CASSQDFGQGSGANVLTF; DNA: TGTGCCAGCAGCCAAGATTTCGGACAGGGGTCTGGGGCCAACGTCCTGACTTTC
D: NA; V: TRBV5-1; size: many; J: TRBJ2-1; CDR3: CASSLAPPTYNEQFF; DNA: TGCGCCAGCAGCTTGGCGCCGCCAACCTACAATGAGCAGTTCTTC
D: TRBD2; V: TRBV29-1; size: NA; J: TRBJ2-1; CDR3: CSVSGGDGYSGEQFF; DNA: TGCAGCGTTTCCGGGGGGGATGGATATAGCGGGGAGCAGTTCTTC
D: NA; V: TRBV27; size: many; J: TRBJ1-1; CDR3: CASRLRPNTEAFF; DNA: TGTGCCAGCAGACTCCGCCCGAACACTGAAGCTTTCTTT
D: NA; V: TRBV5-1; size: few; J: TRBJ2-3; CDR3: CASSLAQGLVTDTQYF; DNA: TGCGCCAGCAGCTTGGCCCAAGGGCTAGTCACAGATACGCAGTATTTT
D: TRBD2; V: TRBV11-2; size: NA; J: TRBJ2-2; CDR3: CASSSISGIGELFF; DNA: TGTGCCAGCAGCTCAATCAGCGGGATCGGGGAGCTGTTTTTT
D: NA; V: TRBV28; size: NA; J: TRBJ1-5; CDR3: CASSPPQRNQPQHF; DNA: TGTGCCAGCAGTCCTCCCCAACGCAATCAGCCCCAGCATTTT